One and the same sample provided the 8 T cell receptor beta chains below, sequenced in a study of blood T cell repertoires in COVID-19. Using immunoSEQ multiplex PCR, the repertoire was profiled, and TCRdb retains in-frame clones only, with some absent. The sample carries 210,000 or so clones, just under 80% recorded once. The source material was peripheral blood. Receptors were obtained from a woman older than 75 with active or convalescent COVID-19.

In regard to this clone: The junction departs from germline at one end; a sequencing error may be responsible. The J gene is TRBJ2-4, the V gene TRBV7-9; the match to TRBD1 covers 7 bases. Per germline, CDR1 SEHNR and CDR2 FQNEAQ (reference sequence). The CDR3 contains 12 residues. CDR3 nucleotides: TGTGCCAGCAGCTTAGATGTCCAGGGGGACGACTTC. It codes for CASSLDVQGDDF.

The chain is built from TRBV27 and TRBJ2-5; TRBD2 matches at 7 bases. This CDR3 has 14 amino acids. Germline V gene data show CDR1 as MNHEY and CDR2 as SMNVEV (reference sequence). V trimming: 5 bases; J trimming: 1 base; junction bases outside the gene matches: 4. The CDR3 DNA is TGTGCCAGCAGTCCCCTAGCGGCCCAAGAGACCCAGTACTTC. Its protein is CASSPLAAQETQYF.

The chain joins TRBV18 to TRBJ1-5; 9 nucleotides align to TRBD1. The V gene end was trimmed by 2 bases and the J gene end by 0 bases; junction bases not matched to a gene: 8. Germline CDR1 KGHSH, CDR2 LQKENI. The CDR3 extends over 18 amino acids. CDR3 in amino acids: CASSPLPPGQGSNQPQHF. The CDR3 nucleotides are TGTGCCAGCTCACCATTGCCACCGGGACAGGGTAGCAATCAGCCCCAGCATTTT.

The chain carries TRBV18 and TRBJ1-1; no definite D call. Germline CDR1 is KGHSH and CDR2 is LQKENI. V lost 3 bases, J lost 4 bases, and 15 bases lay in between. There are 15 residues in the CDR3. Written as DNA, the CDR3 is TGTGCCAGCTCACCCGTACACAGTGAATTCACTGAAGCTTTCTTT. As protein: CASSPVHSEFTEAFF. Supplemented by reference TRBV18 and TRBJ1-1, the full variable domain reads NAGVMQNPRHLVRRRGQEARLRCSPMKGHSHVYWYRQLPEEGLKFMVYLQKENIIDESGMPKERFSAEFPKEGPSILRIQQVVRGDSAAYFCASSPVHSEFTEAFFGQGTRLTVV.

CDR3 amino acids: CASSFGPTGGNTEAFF. In DNA, the CDR3 is TGCGCCAGCAGCTTCGGTCCCACAGGGGGGAACACTGAAGCTTTCTTT. This chain uses TRBV5-1 with TRBJ1-1, with 8 bases that match TRBD1. Germline CDR1 reads SGHRS; CDR2 reads YFSETQ. V lost 2 bases and J lost 1; bases outside the gene matches: 7. The CDR3 length is 16 residues.

The rearrangement uses TRBV30 and TRBJ1-2; D perhaps matches TRBD1 (5 bases). The V end was cut by 1 base, the J end by 2 bases, with 11 bases between. This CDR3 comprises 14 residues. Germline CDR1 GTSNPN, CDR2 SVGIG (reference sequence). This CDR3 reads CAWSGGGQNYGYTF. CDR3 DNA: TGTGCCTGGAGTGGGGGCGGTCAAAACTATGGCTACACCTTC.

The genes are TRBV18 and TRBJ1-1; D gene uncertain. V was pared by 5 bases and J by 0 bases, with 7 bases between. This CDR3 spans 13 amino acids. Germline CDR1 KGHSH, CDR2 LQKENI. CDR3 sequence (DNA): TGTGCCAGCTCAGCTAATATGAACACTGAAGCTTTCTTT. This encodes CASSANMNTEAFF.

The genes are TRBV27 and TRBJ2-1; D might be TRBD2 (6 bases). This CDR3 region has 14 residues. V lost 5 bases and J 6 bases, leaving 14 bases between the germline ends. Germline CDR1 reads MNHEY; CDR2 reads SMNVEV (reference sequence). The CDR3 DNA follows: TGTGCCAGCAGTACCGGGACTTACCTCAATGAGCAGTTCTTC. It yields the protein CASSTGTYLNEQFF.